This TCR beta chain originates from a study of blood T cell repertoires in COVID-19. Germline CDR1 reads MNHNY; CDR2 reads SVGAGI (reference sequence). CDR3 length: 13 amino acids. V gave up 2 bases and J gave up 5 bases, with 9 bases separating them. Clones were sequenced by immunoSEQ multiplex PCR, and TCRdb holds only the in-frame ones, with some missing. The sample contains over 85,000 clones, around 87% of which appear only once. Material for sequencing was peripheral blood. V gene TRBV6-6 combines with J gene TRBJ1-2; D possibly corresponds to TRBD1 (6 bases). This clonotype was sampled from a human donor with acute or convalescent COVID-19. The donor label of this sample is uncertain. CDR3 amino acids: CASSYRTEYGYTF. As DNA, the CDR3 is TGTGCCAGCAGTTACAGGACAGAGTATGGCTACACCTTC.